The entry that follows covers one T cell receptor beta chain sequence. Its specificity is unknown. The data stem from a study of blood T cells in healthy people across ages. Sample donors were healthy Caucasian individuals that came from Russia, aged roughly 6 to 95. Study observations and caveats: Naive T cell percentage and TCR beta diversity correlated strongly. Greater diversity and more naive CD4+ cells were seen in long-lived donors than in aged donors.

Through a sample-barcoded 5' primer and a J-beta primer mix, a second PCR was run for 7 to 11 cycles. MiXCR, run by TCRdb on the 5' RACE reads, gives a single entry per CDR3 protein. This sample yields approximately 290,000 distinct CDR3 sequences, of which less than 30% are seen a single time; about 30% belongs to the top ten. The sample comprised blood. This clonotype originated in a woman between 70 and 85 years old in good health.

The CDR3 loop is CASSSPFPYEQYF. DNA for the CDR3: TGCGCCAGCAGCTCCCCTTTTCCCTACGAGCAGTACTTC. The genes are TRBV5-1 and TRBJ2-7, with D uncertain. The CDR3 loop spans 13 amino acids. CDR1 and CDR2 from the germline V gene are SGHRS and YFSETQ. Trimming took off 3 bases at V and 2 bases at J, with 9 bases between the two ends.